A selection of T cell receptor beta chains follows, all from one sample in a study of radiotherapy plus CTLA-4 blockade in lung cancer. Assay: immunoSEQ multiplex PCR; the TCRdb copy retains only in-frame clones and omits some. The repertoire holds over 14,000 clones, with around 70% as singletons. The material sequenced was peripheral blood, taken from a patient treated with radiotherapy plus ipilimumab. The receptors stem from a human donor with non-small cell lung cancer whose response to radiotherapy plus ipilimumab could not be evaluated. Both conserved end residues are part of each CDR3. Each record gives: D gene, V gene, J gene, clone size, CDR3 DNA, CDR3 protein. A D gene is named only where the DNA matches it firmly. Clone size is not always given. Where it is, it says once, few, many or a class for expanded clones.

NA	TRBV9	TRBJ1-1	NA	TGTGCCAGCAGCGTAGAAGACTATCGGAACACTGAAGCTTTCTTT	CASSVEDYRNTEAFF
TRBD1	TRBV5-1	TRBJ1-2	NA	TGCGCCAGCAGCTTGGTCCTGGGACAGGGCGGCTACACCTTC	CASSLVLGQGGYTF
NA	TRBV4-3	TRBJ2-3	NA	TGCGCCAGCAGCCAACAGGGATCGGATACGCAGTATTTT	CASSQQGSDTQYF
NA	TRBV6-5	TRBJ2-3	NA	TGTGCCAGCAGTTACTGGAGCGGACGCACAGATACGCAGTATTTT	CASSYWSGRTDTQYF
NA	TRBV1	TRBJ2-4	NA	TGCACCAGCAGCCCCCGACAGGGTCTAGCCAAAAACATTCAGTACTTC	CTSSPRQGLAKNIQYF
NA	TRBV6-6	TRBJ1-3	few	TGTGCCAGCACCACAAAGGCAGGCTCTGGAAACACCATATATTTT	CASTTKAGSGNTIYF
NA	TRBV5-6	TRBJ1-1	few	TGTGCCAGCAGCTTCCTCGGGGCGGGGAGGAGCCCCTTGAACACTGAAGCTTTCTTT	CASSFLGAGRSPLNTEAFF
TRBD1	TRBV6-1	TRBJ1-2	NA	TGTGCCAGCAGTGAAGCAGGACGGGACAGGGAAGGCTACACCTTC	CASSEAGRDREGYTF
TRBD1	TRBV4-1	TRBJ1-6	NA	TGCGCCAGCAGCCAAGGGGGACAGGGGGCGTCCTCACCCCTCCACTTT	CASSQGGQGASSPLHF
TRBD2	TRBV29-1	TRBJ2-3	NA	TGCAGCGTTGAAGATCGGCAAGCGGGGAAGGTGGATACGCAGTATTTT	CSVEDRQAGKVDTQYF
NA	TRBV27	TRBJ2-3	NA	TGTGCCAGCAGTTTAGGACTGGCAGATACGCAGTATTTT	CASSLGLADTQYF
TRBD1	TRBV4-3	TRBJ1-2	NA	TGCGCCAGCAGCCTCAACTCCTTGACAGGGGCTATCGATGGCTACACCTTC	CASSLNSLTGAIDGYTF
NA	TRBV25-1	TRBJ2-7	NA	TGTGCCAGCAGTGATAGCAGCTCCTACGAGCAGTACTTC	CASSDSSSYEQYF
NA	TRBV18	TRBJ1-3	NA	TGTGCCAGCTCTCTTGCGACTGAGAGCTCTGGAAACACCATATATTTT	CASSLATESSGNTIYF
TRBD2	TRBV27	TRBJ2-5	NA	TGTGCCAGCAGTCTTAGAGCGGGGGGGCAGGAGACCCAGTACTTC	CASSLRAGGQETQYF
TRBD1	TRBV6-5	TRBJ1-5	NA	TGTGCCAGCAGTTACTACGGACAGGGGTACGATCAGCCCCAGCATTTT	CASSYYGQGYDQPQHF
NA	TRBV2	TRBJ2-7	NA	TGTGCCAGCAGCCTGCGCGGGACGGACTACGAGCAGTACTTC	CASSLRGTDYEQYF
NA	TRBV7-9	TRBJ2-3	once	TGTGCCAGCAGCCCCATTGCAGATACGCAGTATTTT	CASSPIADTQYF
NA	TRBV5-8	TRBJ2-2	NA	TGTGCCAGCAGCCCCACGGGGTTGAACACCGGGGAGCTGTTTTTT	CASSPTGLNTGELFF
TRBD1	TRBV5-1	TRBJ1-2	NA	TGCGCCAGCAGCTCTCCGGGACAGGGAGACTATGGCTACACCTTC	CASSSPGQGDYGYTF
TRBD1	TRBV5-1	TRBJ1-4	once	TGCGCCAGCAGCTTTGGACAGGGTAATGAAAAACTGTTTTTT	CASSFGQGNEKLFF
NA	TRBV7-9	TRBJ1-4	medium-sized	TGTGCCAGCAGCTCCCCAGAGCTAGAAGAAAAACTGTTTTTT	CASSSPELEEKLFF
TRBD1	TRBV18	TRBJ2-7	NA	TGTGCCAGCTCACCAAGACAGGGGAGCCACGAGCAGTACTTC	CASSPRQGSHEQYF
NA	TRBV30	TRBJ1-1	NA	TGTGCCTGGAGTGTATCGCCGATTGCGGGAGCTTTCTTT	CAWSVSPIAGAFF
TRBD1	TRBV28	TRBJ1-6	NA	TGTGCCAGCAGTCCCTCGACAGGGATTAATTCACCCCTCCACTTT	CASSPSTGINSPLHF
TRBD2	TRBV6-4	TRBJ2-1	NA	TGTGCCAGCAGTGACTCAGCGGGGGGGAACAATGAGCAGTTCTTC	CASSDSAGGNNEQFF
NA	TRBV27	TRBJ1-4	NA	TGTGCCAGGAGACAATCTGGGGAAAAACTGTTTTTT	CARRQSGEKLFF
TRBD2	TRBV19	TRBJ2-1	NA	TGTGCCAGTAGCCGGACTAGCGGTTACAATGAGCAGTTCTTC	CASSRTSGYNEQFF
NA	TRBV5-1	TRBJ2-3	NA	TGCGCCAGCACCGGGCCCCAGGGACTCACAGATACGCAGTATTTT	CASTGPQGLTDTQYF
NA	TRBV30	TRBJ1-3	NA	TGTGCCTGGAGTGCGAGTTCTGGAAACACCATATATTTT	CAWSASSGNTIYF
TRBD1	TRBV5-6	TRBJ1-4	NA	TGTGCCAGCAGCTCCGGGACAGGGGTTGAAAAACTGTTTTTT	CASSSGTGVEKLFF
TRBD1	TRBV30	TRBJ1-2	NA	TGTGCCTGGAGTGTAAGGGACAGCCTCCCTTACACCTTC	CAWSVRDSLPYTF
NA	TRBV11-2	TRBJ1-1	NA	TGTGCCAGCAGCCGACAGCTGAACACTGAAGCTTTCTTT	CASSRQLNTEAFF
NA	TRBV18	TRBJ1-5	NA	TGTGCCAGCTCACCACCGGGGGCAGCGGGCAATCAGCCCCAGCATTTT	CASSPPGAAGNQPQHF
NA	TRBV2	TRBJ1-6	few	TGTGCCAGTGGGCTCTCCTATAATTCACCCCTCCACTTT	CASGLSYNSPLHF
TRBD1	TRBV4-3	TRBJ2-3	NA	TGCGCCAGCAGCCAAGATGGAACAGGGGGCGGGGATACGCAGTATTTT	CASSQDGTGGGDTQYF
NA	TRBV11-2	TRBJ2-7	NA	TGTGCCAGCAGCTTAGCGGGGGATCCGAGCTCCTACGAGCAGTACTTC	CASSLAGDPSSYEQYF
NA	TRBV5-5	TRBJ1-2	NA	TGTGCCAGCAGCCAGGAAGGGCCAGGGCTAGGCTACACCTTC	CASSQEGPGLGYTF
NA	TRBV5-1	TRBJ2-2	NA	TGCGCCAGCAGCTTGGGGGCAGGGGTAACGAACACCGGGGAGCTGTTTTTT	CASSLGAGVTNTGELFF
NA	TRBV7-2	TRBJ2-3	NA	TGTGCCAGCAGCTACTCAGCCAGGCTCACAGATACGCAGTATTTT	CASSYSARLTDTQYF
NA	TRBV19	TRBJ1-5	NA	TGTGCCAGTAGACCGGAGGGTATAAGCAATCAGCCCCAGCATTTT	CASRPEGISNQPQHF
NA	TRBV7-2	TRBJ1-2	once	TGTGCCAGCAGCCCCAGAAACAACAGGGTAAACGGCTACACCTTC	CASSPRNNRVNGYTF
NA	TRBV7-3	TRBJ1-1	NA	TGTGCCAGCAGCTACCCCGCAGGGCCGCAGAACACTGAAGCTTTCTTT	CASSYPAGPQNTEAFF
TRBD1	TRBV4-3	TRBJ1-3	few	TGCGCCAGCAGCCAAAGTACAGGGGGTAGAGCTCGAAACACCATATATTTT	CASSQSTGGRARNTIYF
NA	TRBV9	TRBJ1-6	NA	TGTGCCAGCAGCGTCACCCTTAGTGATTCACCCCTCCACTTT	CASSVTLSDSPLHF
TRBD1	TRBV5-1	TRBJ1-6	NA	TGCGCCAGCAGCGGACAGGGAAGCAATTCACCCCTCCACTTT	CASSGQGSNSPLHF
TRBD1	TRBV7-9	TRBJ1-3	NA	TGCGCCAGCAGCCAAAGGACAGGGGGTAGAGCTGGAAACACCATATATTTT	CASSQRTGGRAGNTIYF
NA	TRBV4-3	TRBJ1-2	NA	TGCGCCAGCAGCCAAGGCAGGGGCGGCTACACCTTC	CASSQGRGGYTF
NA	TRBV9	TRBJ2-1	NA	TGTGCCAGCAGCGTAGGGCAGGGTCCCTACAATGAGCAGTTCTTC	CASSVGQGPYNEQFF
NA	TRBV7-8	TRBJ1-3	NA	TGTGCCAGCAGCCCCGGGAGCTCTGGAAACACCATATATTTT	CASSPGSSGNTIYF
NA	TRBV27	TRBJ1-2	NA	TGTGCCAGCAGTCCGAGGACACACTATGGCTACACCTTC	CASSPRTHYGYTF
NA	TRBV5-6	TRBJ1-1	once	TGTGCCAGCACCGGGACCGGGACAGAAGCTTTCTTT	CASTGTGTEAFF
TRBD2	TRBV2	TRBJ2-7	NA	TGTGCCAGCAGTGGGGAGCGGGGGGGCGGCGAGCAGTACTTC	CASSGERGGGEQYF
NA	TRBV5-1	TRBJ1-1	NA	TGCGCCAGCAGCTTGGAGCCGAGTATGGACACTGAAGCTTTCTTT	CASSLEPSMDTEAFF
NA	TRBV19	TRBJ1-1	few	TGTGCCAGTAGTTACACCAACACTGAAGCTTTCTTT	CASSYTNTEAFF
NA	TRBV29-1	TRBJ2-5	NA	TGCAGCGTTGTTGAGACAGCACAAGAGACCCAGTACTTC	CSVVETAQETQYF
NA	TRBV19	TRBJ1-5	NA	TGTGCCAGTAGTATAGGGGGGTACAGGGACAATCAGCCCCAGCATTTT	CASSIGGYRDNQPQHF
NA	TRBV7-2	TRBJ1-1	NA	TGTGCCAGCAGCGAGGGAGGACTTAGTGAAGCTTTCTTT	CASSEGGLSEAFF
TRBD2	TRBV30	TRBJ2-3	NA	TGTGCCTGGACACTAGCGGGGGCGGACAACGCAGATACGCAGTATTTT	CAWTLAGADNADTQYF
NA	TRBV5-1	TRBJ1-1	once	TGCGCCAGCAGCCTCACCGGCCCAGGGGACACTGAAGCTTTCTTT	CASSLTGPGDTEAFF